The rows below give T cell receptor beta chains drawn from one sample of a study of T cell responses to AZD1222 COVID-19 vaccine. Measured with immunoSEQ multiplex PCR; TCRdb has only the in-frame clones, and not every one. This sample carries some 100,000 clones, 70% to 90% of them seen once, and the ten largest clones take 15% to 20%. The sequencing used peripheral blood, collected on day 0 of AZD1222 vaccination. The receptors derive from an adult in good health. Each CDR3 is given with its conserved first and last residue. Expanded clones get a size class; other rows say once, few or many, or leave the size out.

.	TRBV6-1	CASSERGKDQPQHF
.	TRBV7-6	CASSSTQDRAHRQYF
few	TRBV5-1	CASSLEGRDTQYF
.	TRBV5-1	CASEDSSGANVLTF
few	TRBV7-9	CASRQIPPGQGALYEQYF
.	TRBV4-1	CASSQANRIPVYEQYF
.	TRBV28	CASRLGQFEDTEAFF
.	TRBV6-5	CASSRPPRGTEAFF
.	TRBV30	CAWSGFSVDTQYF
.	TRBV24-1	CATSKESGTEAFF
.	TRBV12-3/TRBV12-4	CASSEREEKLFF
.	TRBV11-3	CASSSFEVSTDTQYF
.	TRBV11-2	CASRHSTGRNEKLFF
.	TRBV6-5	CASSYTNRRGGYTF
.	TRBV28	CASSFYRAGANVLTF
.	TRBV27	CASSLSKNQPQHF